This TCR beta chain was captured by sequencing in a study of blood T cell repertoires in COVID-19. The overall study: Samples representing acute and convalescent COVID-19 were sourced from the United States, Italy and Spain. Nucleic acid was either cDNA or gDNA, and it came from T cells, B-cell-depleted T cells, or PBMCs.

The protocol was immunoSEQ multiplex PCR, while the TCRdb copy is restricted to in-frame clones and leaves out a portion. The sample carries approximately 140,000 clones, around 87% recorded once. V was clipped by 0 bases and J by 0 bases; unmatched bases: 0. The germline V gene encodes CDR1 LGHNA and CDR2 YSLEER. The CDR3 is made up of 15 amino acids. The material sequenced was peripheral blood. This sequence joins TRBV4-3 and TRBJ2-3; TRBD1 matches at 7 bases. This receptor was identified in a woman aged 55-75 years with active or convalescent COVID-19. The CDR3 here is CASSQEGQSTDTQYF. CDR3 nucleotide sequence: TGCGCCAGCAGCCAAGAGGGACAGAGCACAGATACGCAGTATTTT.